These 17 T cell receptor beta chains came from one sample sequenced in a study of blood T cell repertoires in COVID-19. Profiled with immunoSEQ multiplex PCR; TCRdb holds only in-frame clones, not every one. This table holds around 200,000 clones, approximately 87% found once. What was sequenced was peripheral blood. The receptors shown here come from a man in his 70s with active or convalescent COVID-19.

This clone has just a few counts. This chain connects TRBV30 to TRBJ1-1; the D is unclear. V lost 0 bases, J lost 0 bases, and 14 bases lay in between. The V gene's germline CDR1 is GTSNPN and CDR2 SVGIG (reference sequence). The CDR3 consists of 16 residues. The CDR3 loop is CAWSVRLRGLNTEAFF. CDR3 nucleotide sequence: TGTGCCTGGAGTGTACGGCTCCGAGGGTTGAACACTGAAGCTTTCTTT.

The chain carries TRBV5-1 and TRBJ1-2, with 7 bases that match TRBD1. After removal of 3 bases from V and 3 bases from J, the junction contained 5 bases not matched to a gene. CDR3 length: 14 amino acids. Germline-derived CDR1 and CDR2 are SGHRS and YFSETQ. The CDR3 loop is CASSWDSRDYGYTF. In DNA, the CDR3 is TGCGCCAGCAGCTGGGACAGTCGGGACTATGGCTACACCTTC.

The chain couples TRBV19 to TRBJ2-7; 16 bases line up with TRBD2. The CDR3 sequence is 15 residues long. Germline V gene sequence: CDR1 LNHDA, CDR2 SQIVND (reference sequence). V shed 5 bases, J shed 7 bases, and the junction held 5 bases outside the gene matches. CDR3 sequence: CASSPGTSGRGEQYF. CDR3 bases: TGTGCCAGTAGTCCAGGGACTAGCGGGAGGGGTGAGCAGTACTTC.

Points on this clone: Other DNA sequences in this sample translate to the same CDR3. The V call is TRBV28, the J call TRBJ1-5; possible D gene TRBD1, 6 bases. The CDR3 totals 14 residues. CDR1 MDHEN and CDR2 SYDVKM come from the germline V gene. V shed 2 bases and J shed 4 bases, with 9 bases lying between them. In DNA form, the CDR3 reads TGTGCCAGCAGTTTAGTTAGGGGGAATCAGCCCCAGCATTTT. Amino acids: CASSLVRGNQPQHF.

The chain uses TRBV6-2 or TRBV6-3 and TRBJ2-5, with 13 bases identical to TRBD2. This CDR3 comprises 16 residues. CDR1 is MNHEY and CDR2 is SVGEGT in the germline V gene. Trimming took 2 bases from V and 5 from J; bases not matched to a gene: 5. DNA for the CDR3: TGTGCCAGCAGTTACGAACTAGCGGGGGGGAGGGAGACCCAGTACTTC. Its translation is CASSYELAGGRETQYF.

This chain joins TRBV4-3 and TRBJ2-2; perhaps TRBD2 as D (6 bases). V was shortened by 1 base and J by 5 bases, with 8 bases between the two germline ends. The CDR3 is 14 residues long. Germline CDR1 is LGHNA and CDR2 is YSLEER. CDR3 protein: CASSQGGITGELFF. In nucleotides, the CDR3 is TGCGCCAGCAGCCAAGGCGGGATAACCGGGGAGCTGTTTTTT.

The genes are TRBV5-1 and TRBJ2-7; a weak D match, TRBD2 (6 bases). The CDR3 runs to 15 residues. The ends were cut back, 1 base at V and 0 bases at J, with 11 bases in the middle. Germline values: CDR1 SGHRS, CDR2 YFSETQ. This CDR3 reads CASSLSLGGSYEQYF. The CDR3 region has the DNA TGCGCCAGCAGCTTGTCTCTCGGGGGCTCCTACGAGCAGTACTTC.

The chain joins TRBV18 to TRBJ1-1, with 7 positions matching TRBD1. The germline V gene encodes CDR1 KGHSH and CDR2 LQKENI. This CDR3 is 17 amino acids long. V lost 3 bases to trimming and J lost 2 bases; unmatched junction nucleotides: 12. CDR3 protein: CASSPSAGTVLNTEAFF. The CDR3 region has the DNA TGTGCCAGCTCACCCTCTGCCGGGACAGTTTTAAACACTGAAGCTTTCTTT.

This clone appeared once. The chain has TRBV7-8 and TRBJ2-7; D perhaps matches TRBD2 (6 bases). Germline V lookup: CDR1 SGHVS, CDR2 FQNEAQ. The CDR3 sequence is 14 residues long. V gave up 5 bases and J gave up 0 bases, with 11 bases separating them. CDR3 DNA sequence: TGTGCCAGCAGCGCTAGCGTGAACTCCTACGAGCAGTACTTC. This sequence encodes CASSASVNSYEQYF.

The chain carries TRBV19 and TRBJ1-2; the D is unclear. The V gene lost 4 bases and the J gene lost 1 base, with 7 bases spanning the gap. The CDR3 is 13 amino acids. The V gene's germline CDR1 is LNHDA and CDR2 SQIVND (reference sequence). CDR3 sequence reads: CASSNPNNYGYTF. The CDR3 DNA follows: TGTGCCAGTAGTAATCCAAATAACTATGGCTACACCTTC.

The V and J genes are TRBV7-9 and TRBJ1-1; no reliable D call. Germline assignment: CDR1 SEHNR and CDR2 FQNEAQ (reference sequence). This CDR3 has 14 residues. V gave up 8 bases and J gave up 0 bases, with 13 bases separating them. CDR3 nucleotides: TGTGCCAGCGGACTCGGAGACTTGAACACTGAAGCTTTCTTT. Translating it yields CASGLGDLNTEAFF.

The chain combines TRBV4-3 with TRBJ2-3; 9 bases are shared with TRBD1. From germline, CDR1 is LGHNA and CDR2 YSLEER. CDR3 length equals 18 residues. The J segment lost 6 bases and the V segment lost 0 bases, leaving 13 bases of the junction unmatched. CDR3 sequence: CASSQDSIGDRASDTQYF. DNA of the CDR3: TGCGCCAGCAGCCAAGACTCGATCGGGGACAGGGCTTCCGATACGCAGTATTTT.

This clone is a singleton in its sample. The gene calls are TRBV12-3 or TRBV12-4 and TRBJ1-2, with D uncertain. This CDR3 has 13 residues. Trimming shortened V by 5 bases and J by 4 bases, and 11 bases separated the two germline ends. The CDR3 DNA follows: TGTGCCAGCAGTCCCGCGTGGGCCTATGGCTACACCTTC. Translation gives CASSPAWAYGYTF.

The CDR3 is CASRLGGSSTGELFF. The CDR3 DNA is TGTGCCAGCAGATTGGGGGGGAGCAGCACCGGGGAGCTGTTTTTT. V usage is TRBV7-2 and J usage is TRBJ2-2, with 7 positions matching TRBD2. Germline CDR1 and CDR2: SGHTA and FQGNSA. The length of the CDR3 is 15 residues. The V gene end was trimmed by 6 bases and the J gene end by 4 bases; junction bases not matched to a gene: 8.

The gene calls are TRBV5-1 and TRBJ2-2, with 8 nucleotides matching TRBD1. CDR1 SGHRS and CDR2 YFSETQ come from the germline V gene. This CDR3 spans 14 amino acids. J lost 7 bases, V lost 6 bases, and 8 bases had no gene match. The DNA for the CDR3 is TGCGCCAGCACCTGGACAGGGATTAACGGGGAGCTGTTTTTT. Its translation is CASTWTGINGELFF.

The chain is built from TRBV27 and TRBJ1-5; no clear D gene. Looked up from germline, CDR1 is MNHEY and CDR2 is SMNVEV (reference sequence). V dropped 6 bases and J dropped 7 bases, with 16 bases sitting between them. This CDR3 comprises 14 residues. Here the CDR3 reads CASRPDKIGQPQHF. The CDR3 DNA follows: TGTGCCAGCAGACCCGACAAAATTGGGCAGCCCCAGCATTTT.

This chain uses TRBV12-2 with TRBJ1-2; TRBD1, the table's D call, lacks a check against the DNA. TRBV12-2 is labeled a pseudogene. The CDR3 has 17 amino acids. CDR3 sequence (DNA): TGTGCAAGTCGCTTCCACTGGACAGTCAACTCTAACTATGGCTACACCTTC. Its protein product is CASRFHWTVNSNYGYTF.